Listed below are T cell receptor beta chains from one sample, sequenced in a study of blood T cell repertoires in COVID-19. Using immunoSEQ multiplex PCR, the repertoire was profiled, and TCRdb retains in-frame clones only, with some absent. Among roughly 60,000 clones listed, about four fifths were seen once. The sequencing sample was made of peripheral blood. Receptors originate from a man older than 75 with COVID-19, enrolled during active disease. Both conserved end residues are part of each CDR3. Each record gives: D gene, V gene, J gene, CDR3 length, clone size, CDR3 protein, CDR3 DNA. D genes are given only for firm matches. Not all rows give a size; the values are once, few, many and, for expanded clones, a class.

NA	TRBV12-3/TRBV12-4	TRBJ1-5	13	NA	CASNRDTNQPQHF	TGTGCCAGCAACCGGGACACAAATCAGCCCCAGCATTTT
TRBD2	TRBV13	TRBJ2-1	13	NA	CASSDSGGFGQFF	TGTGCCAGCTCCGATAGCGGGGGGTTCGGTCAGTTCTTC
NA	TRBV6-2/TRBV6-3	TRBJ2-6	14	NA	CASSWGAGANVLTF	TGTGCCAGCAGTTGGGGGGCTGGGGCCAACGTCCTGACTTTC
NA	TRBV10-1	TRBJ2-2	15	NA	CASSGAGQNTGELFF	TGCGCCAGCAGTGGAGCGGGACAGAACACCGGGGAGCTGTTTTTT
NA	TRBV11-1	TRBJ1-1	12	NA	CASSREGTEAFF	TGTGCCAGCAGCCGAGAGGGTACTGAAGCTTTCTTT
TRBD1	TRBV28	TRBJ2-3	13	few	CASSLQGADTQYF	TGTGCCAGCAGTTTGCAGGGGGCAGATACGCAGTATTTT
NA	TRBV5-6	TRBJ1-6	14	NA	CASSLRGINSPLHF	TGTGCCAGCAGCTTGAGGGGAATAAATTCACCCCTCCACTTT
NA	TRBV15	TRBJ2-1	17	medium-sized	CATSSDTGGLADNEQFF	TGTGCCACCAGCAGCGACACAGGGGGTCTAGCGGACAATGAGCAGTTCTTC
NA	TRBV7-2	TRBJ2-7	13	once	CASSRGPTYEQYF	TGTGCCAGCAGCCGGGGTCCGACCTACGAGCAGTACTTC
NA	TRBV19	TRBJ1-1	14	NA	CASSIMGGASEAFF	TGTGCCAGTAGTATCATGGGGGGGGCCAGCGAAGCTTTCTTT
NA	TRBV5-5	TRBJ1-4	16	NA	CASSLSGVATNEKLFF	TGTGCCAGCAGCTTGTCGGGGGTTGCAACTAATGAAAAACTGTTTTTT
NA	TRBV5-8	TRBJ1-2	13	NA	CASRRTGNYGYTF	TGTGCCAGCAGGAGGACGGGGAACTATGGCTACACCTTC
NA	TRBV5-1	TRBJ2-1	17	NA	CASSFDDYRASYNEQFF	TGCGCCAGCAGCTTTGACGACTACCGGGCTTCCTACAATGAGCAGTTCTTC
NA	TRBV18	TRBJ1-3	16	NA	CASSPPGTNSGNTIYF	TGTGCCAGCTCACCACCCGGGACAAACTCTGGAAACACCATATATTTT
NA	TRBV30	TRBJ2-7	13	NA	CAWKQGAFGEQYF	TGTGCCTGGAAACAGGGCGCGTTCGGCGAGCAGTACTTC
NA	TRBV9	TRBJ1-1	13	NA	CASSVVGDTEAFF	TGTGCCAGCAGCGTAGTAGGGGACACTGAAGCTTTCTTT
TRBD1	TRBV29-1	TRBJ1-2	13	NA	CSVEGDREAGYTF	TGCAGCGTTGAAGGAGACAGGGAGGCTGGCTACACCTTC
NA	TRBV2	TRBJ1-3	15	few	CASTTRRGSGNTIYF	TGTGCCAGCACCACGCGAAGGGGAAGTGGAAACACCATATATTTT
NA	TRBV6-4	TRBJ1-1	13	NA	CASSTGSATEAFF	TGTGCCAGCAGTACAGGGTCGGCCACTGAAGCTTTCTTT
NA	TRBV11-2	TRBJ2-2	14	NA	CACTPSPHTGELFF	TGTGCCTGCACCCCTAGCCCTCACACCGGGGAGCTGTTTTTT
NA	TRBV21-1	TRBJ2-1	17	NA	CASSRRGFKSSYNEQFF	TGTGCCAGCAGCCGGCGGGGTTTTAAGAGCTCCTACAATGAGCAGTTCTTC
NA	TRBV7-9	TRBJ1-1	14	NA	CASSPRATNTEAFF	TGTGCCAGCAGCCCTCGAGCCACGAACACTGAAGCTTTCTTT
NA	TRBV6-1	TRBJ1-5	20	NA	CASSGIGKGPGIIGNQPQHF	TGTGCCAGCAGTGGGATTGGGAAGGGTCCGGGGATTATCGGCAATCAGCCCCAGCATTTT
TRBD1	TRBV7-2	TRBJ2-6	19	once	CASSLGLGGLGSGANVLTF	TGTGCCAGCAGCTTAGGATTAGGGGGCCTAGGCTCTGGGGCCAACGTCCTGACTTTC
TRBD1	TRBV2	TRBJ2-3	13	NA	CASRQGAGDTQYF	TGTGCCAGCAGGCAGGGGGCGGGGGATACGCAGTATTTT
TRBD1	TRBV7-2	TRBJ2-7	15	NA	CASSLTGTGGLEQYF	TGTGCCAGCAGTCTGACCGGGACAGGGGGCCTCGAGCAGTACTTC
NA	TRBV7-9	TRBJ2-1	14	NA	CASSLAGSYNEQFF	TGTGCCAGCAGCTTAGCTGGTAGTTACAATGAGCAGTTCTTC
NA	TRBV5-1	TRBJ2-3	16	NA	CASSLPGLRSTDTQYF	TGCGCCAGCAGCTTGCCGGGACTCCGCTCCACAGATACGCAGTATTTT
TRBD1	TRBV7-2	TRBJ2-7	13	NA	CASSPGQGGEQYF	TGTGCCAGCAGCCCAGGACAGGGTGGCGAGCAGTACTTC
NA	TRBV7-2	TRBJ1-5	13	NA	CASSPRREVAQHF	TGTGCCAGCAGCCCGCGACGGGAGGTGGCCCAGCATTTT
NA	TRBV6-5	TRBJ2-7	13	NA	CASSRTAQDEQYF	TGTGCCAGCAGTAGGACAGCCCAGGACGAGCAGTACTTC
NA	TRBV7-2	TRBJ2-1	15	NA	CASSSGAASYNEQFF	TGTGCCAGCAGCTCAGGGGCGGCGTCCTACAATGAGCAGTTCTTC
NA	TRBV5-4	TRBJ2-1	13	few	CASSLVEYEEQFF	TGTGCCAGCAGCTTGGTGGAGTACGAGGAGCAGTTCTTC
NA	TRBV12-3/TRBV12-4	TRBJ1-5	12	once	CASALQDQPQHF	TGTGCCAGCGCCCTCCAGGATCAGCCCCAGCATTTT
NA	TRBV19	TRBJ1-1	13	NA	CASSIDIYTEAFF	TGTGCCAGTAGTATAGATATCTACACTGAAGCTTTCTTT
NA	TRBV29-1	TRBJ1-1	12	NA	CSAEQGGTEAFF	TGCAGCGCCGAACAGGGCGGCACTGAAGCTTTCTTT
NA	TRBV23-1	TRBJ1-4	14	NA	CASISRQGYEKLFF	TGCGCCAGTATATCGAGGCAGGGGTATGAAAAACTGTTTTTT
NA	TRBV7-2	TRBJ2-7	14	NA	CASSLRQGGYEQYF	TGTGCCAGCAGCTTAAGACAGGGAGGTTACGAGCAGTACTTC
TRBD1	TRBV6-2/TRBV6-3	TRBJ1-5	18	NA	CASSPLRTGTFSNQPQHF	TGTGCCAGCAGTCCCCTCAGGACAGGAACCTTTAGCAATCAGCCCCAGCATTTT
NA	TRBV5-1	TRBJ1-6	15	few	CASSSDSSYNSPLHF	TGCGCCAGCAGCTCGGACAGCTCCTATAATTCACCCCTCCACTTT
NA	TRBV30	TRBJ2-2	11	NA	CAWRRIGELFF	TGTGCCTGGAGGAGGATCGGGGAGCTGTTTTTT
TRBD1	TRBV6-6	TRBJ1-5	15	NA	CASRGQGSPNQPQHF	TGTGCCAGCAGGGGACAGGGAAGCCCCAATCAGCCCCAGCATTTT
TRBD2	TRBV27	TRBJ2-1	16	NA	CASSAPTSGDYNEQFF	TGTGCCAGCAGTGCCCCGACTAGCGGTGATTACAATGAGCAGTTCTTC
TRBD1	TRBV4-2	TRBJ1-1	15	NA	CASSNTGQQNTEAFF	TGTGCCAGCAGCAACACGGGACAGCAGAACACTGAAGCTTTCTTT
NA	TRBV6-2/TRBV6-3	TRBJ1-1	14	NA	CASSYGHLNTEAFF	TGTGCCAGCAGTTACGGACACTTGAACACTGAAGCTTTCTTT
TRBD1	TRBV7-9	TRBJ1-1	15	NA	CASSPDRVMNTEAFF	TGTGCCAGCAGCCCCGACAGGGTTATGAACACTGAAGCTTTCTTT
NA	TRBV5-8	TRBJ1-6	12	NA	CASSLGGEPLHF	TGTGCCAGCAGCTTGGGAGGTGAACCCCTCCACTTT
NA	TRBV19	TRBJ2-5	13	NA	CASKINSQETQYF	TGTGCCAGTAAGATTAATAGCCAAGAGACCCAGTACTTC
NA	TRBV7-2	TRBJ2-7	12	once	CASSLGSYEQYF	TGTGCCAGCAGCTTAGGGAGTTACGAGCAGTACTTC
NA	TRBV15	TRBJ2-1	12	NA	CATSREDHPPFF	TGTGCCACCAGCAGGGAGGATCATCCACCGTTCTTC
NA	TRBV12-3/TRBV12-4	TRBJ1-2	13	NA	CASSLPTGNGYTF	TGTGCCAGCAGTTTACCTACAGGGAACGGCTACACCTTC
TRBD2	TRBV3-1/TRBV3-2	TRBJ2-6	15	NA	CASSPGGDGANVLTF	TGTGCCAGCAGCCCCGGGGGGGATGGGGCCAACGTCCTGACTTTC
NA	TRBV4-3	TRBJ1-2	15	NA	CASSQDGGAGYGYTF	TGCGCCAGCAGCCAAGATGGTGGGGCAGGCTATGGCTACACCTTC